The 16 T cell receptor beta chains listed next were all sequenced from one sample in a study of response to subunit inactivated influenza vaccine. TCRdb re-called the RT-PCR reads with MiXCR, one entry per CDR3 protein. This sample has approximately 530,000 distinct CDR3 sequences, with 10% to 15% found just once. Specimen: PBMCs from blood, collected roughly 47 days after vaccination. The receptor source for this set is a middle-aged man who received an inactivated influenza vaccine.

This clonotype was observed at least ten times. CDR3 amino acids: CSARDLRGPYEQYF. In nucleotides, the CDR3 is TGCAGTGCTAGAGATCTTAGGGGCCCCTACGAGCAGTACTTC. The J gene is TRBJ2-7, the V gene TRBV20-1; D is possibly TRBD1 (5 bases). The CDR3 extends over 14 amino acids. The V gene lost 0 bases and the J gene lost 2 bases, with 11 bases spanning the gap. CDR1 is DFQATT, CDR2 SNEGSKA, per germline (reference sequence).

This clonotype was counted many times. The genes are TRBV11-2 and TRBJ2-2; possible D gene TRBD1, 6 bases. CDR1 SGHAT and CDR2 FQNNGV come from the germline V gene. The ends were cut back, 0 bases at V and 7 bases at J, with 15 bases in the middle. The CDR3 has 16 residues. Written as DNA, the CDR3 is TGTGCCAGCAGCTTAGATACAGGGATACCCGGCGGGGAGCTGTTTTTT. This codes for CASSLDTGIPGGELFF.

This chain links TRBV29-1 with TRBJ2-7; 7 bases are a match to TRBD1. V lost 6 bases, J lost 1 base, and 6 bases stayed unmatched. Germline-derived CDR1 and CDR2 are SQVTM and ANQGSEA. This CDR3 is 13 amino acids long. The CDR3 coding sequence is TGCAGCGTAAAGACAGGGAGTTCCTACGAGCAGTACTTC. Encoded protein: CSVKTGSSYEQYF.

About this clonotype itself: This may be a read error: a much more frequent sequence differs by one nucleotide. This chain uses TRBV6-1 with TRBJ2-2; 7 nucleotides line up with TRBD1. The germline CDR1 and CDR2 sequences are MNHNS and SASEGT. There are 15 residues in the CDR3. CDR3 protein: CVSLTGAANTGELFF. CDR3 bases: TGTGTCAGCCTAACAGGGGCCGCGAACACCGGGGAGCTGTTTTTT.

This clonotype was observed a few times. This CDR3 reads CAWATSFQETQYF. The CDR3, as DNA: TGTGCCTGGGCCACTAGCTTTCAAGAGACCCAGTACTTC. The rearrangement links TRBV30 to TRBJ2-5, with D tentatively TRBD2 (6 bases). Per germline, CDR1 GTSNPN and CDR2 SVGIG (reference sequence). This CDR3 is 13 amino acids long. V was clipped by 5 bases and J by 2 bases, with 12 bases between them.

V gene TRBV2 combines with J gene TRBJ1-5; TRBD1 matches at 7 bases. With V trimmed by 2 bases and J by 3 bases, 4 bases remained unmatched. CDR3 size: 15 residues. Germline loops: CDR1 SNHLY, CDR2 FYNNEI. CDR3 sequence reads: CASSERGGNNQPQHF. The CDR3 nucleotides read TGTGCCAGCAGTGAACGAGGGGGCAACAATCAGCCCCAGCATTTT. The full variable domain, with the rest looked up from reference TRBV2 and TRBJ1-5, is EPEVTQTPSHQVTQMGQEVILRCVPISNHLYFYWYRQILGQKVEFLVSFYNNEISEKSEIFDDQFSVERPDGSNFTLKIRSTKLEDSAMYFCASSERGGNNQPQHFGDGTRLSIL.

In its sample, this clonotype was seen many times. The rearrangement links TRBV6-1 to TRBJ1-5; 7 bases align to TRBD1. V gave up 7 bases and J gave up 7 bases; unmatched junction bases: 7. Germline CDR1 and CDR2: MNHNS and SASEGT. The CDR3 is made up of 13 amino acids. CDR3 sequence reads: CASMGQGGQPQHF. In nucleotides, the CDR3 is TGTGCCAGCATGGGCCAAGGGGGCCAGCCCCAGCATTTT.

The rearrangement joins TRBV12-3 or TRBV12-4 to TRBJ1-2, with 8 bases matching TRBD1. With V trimmed by 6 bases and J by 8 bases, 5 bases remained unmatched. The CDR3 is 12 amino acids. CDR3 sequence: CASRDRVRGYTF. CDR3 in DNA: TGTGCCAGCAGGGACAGGGTCAGGGGCTACACCTTC.

This clonotype was detected a few times. The chain recombines TRBV7-6 with TRBJ1-1, with D unclear. The V and J ends lost 5 bases and 1 base respectively, with 11 bases between them. CDR1 and CDR2 (germline): SGHVS, FNYEAQ. CDR3 size: 14 residues. The CDR3 DNA reads TGTGCCAGCAGCCTAACCGAGTCGAACACTGAAGCTTTCTTT. Residues: CASSLTESNTEAFF.

This chain links TRBV6-1 with TRBJ2-2; 12 positions agree with TRBD1. After removal of 6 bases from V and 5 bases from J, the junction contained 7 bases not matched to a gene. The germline V gene has CDR1 MNHNS and CDR2 SASEGT. This CDR3 is 16 amino acids long. The CDR3 here is CASRTGTGGGTGELFF. Here the CDR3 DNA reads TGTGCCAGCAGAACCGGGACAGGGGGCGGTACCGGGGAGCTGTTTTTT.

This clonotype appeared a few times. The chain uses TRBV7-2 and TRBJ2-4; TRBD2 matches at 8 bases. The CDR3 is 17 residues long. The V segment lost 3 bases and the J segment 3 bases; nucleotides outside the gene matches: 10. The germline CDR1 and CDR2 sequences are SGHTA and FQGNSA. CDR3 nucleotides: TGTGCCAGCAGCTTCTCATCAGCGGGAGTGGACAAAAACATTCAGTACTTC. Translated, it gives CASSFSSAGVDKNIQYF.

V gene TRBV7-2 combines with J gene TRBJ2-5; 9 nucleotides match TRBD1. The germline V gene has CDR1 SGHTA and CDR2 FQGNSA. This CDR3 has 16 amino acids. V lost 2 bases to trimming and J lost 5 bases; unmatched junction nucleotides: 9. The CDR3 nucleotides are TGTGCCAGCAGCTTATGGGACAGGGTAGGGAGGGAGACCCAGTACTTC. It specifies CASSLWDRVGRETQYF.

V and J are TRBV6-2 or TRBV6-3 and TRBJ2-2; TRBD2 matches at 7 bases. The trim removed 5 bases at V and 2 bases at J, leaving 5 bases unmatched. CDR1 and CDR2 from the germline V gene are MNHEY and SVGEGT. The CDR3 runs 15 residues. The CDR3: CASSRLGLNTGELFF. The CDR3 DNA follows: TGTGCCAGCAGTCGCCTGGGACTAAACACCGGGGAGCTGTTTTTT.

The CDR3 protein is CASSFLRQNEQFF. The DNA of the CDR3 is TGCGCCAGCAGCTTTTTACGCCAGAATGAGCAGTTCTTC. The chain couples TRBV5-1 to TRBJ2-1, with unresolved D. Germline V CDR1 and CDR2: SGHRS, YFSETQ. V lost 2 bases and J 7 bases, leaving 10 bases between the germline ends. This CDR3 is built from 13 residues.

The chain joins TRBV6-2 or TRBV6-3 to TRBJ2-2, with a weak D call TRBD2 (6 bases). The V gene lost 2 bases and the J gene lost 7 bases, with 11 bases spanning the gap. CDR1 is MNHEY and CDR2 is SVGEGT in the germline V gene. The CDR3 is made up of 14 amino acids. The CDR3 protein is CASSYLTTSGELFF. The CDR3 DNA follows: TGTGCCAGCAGTTACCTCACGACTAGCGGGGAGCTGTTTTTT.

In this sample, this clonotype turned up a few times. Its ends do not fully match the called genes, so a read error is possible. CDR3 in DNA: TGTGCCAGCAGCCTAGCTAGCGGGAGGACTACAGATACGCAGTATTTT. This gives the protein CASSLASGRTTDTQYF. The rearrangement links TRBV7-2 to TRBJ2-3; 11 bases agree with TRBD2. This CDR3 is 16 amino acids long. Germline lookup yields CDR1 SGHTA and CDR2 FQGNSA.